The entry below gives a single T cell receptor (beta chain) sequence along with its context. The data are from a study of T cells in Graves' hyperthyroidism and ophthalmopathy. The germline V gene has CDR1 MNHEY and CDR2 SVGEGT. There are 18 residues in the CDR3. J lost 5 bases, V lost 0 bases, and 13 bases had no gene match. RNA transcripts served as the template for amplifying TCR beta CDR3 regions. A set of HTBI primers served as the primers for a first-round RT-PCR of the TCR CDR3. TCRdb reanalysed the multiplex PCR reads using MiXCR and keeps one entry per CDR3 protein. Among around 600,000 distinct CDR3 sequences, 14% were seen once, and the ten largest hold more than 6%.

The TCR was taken from a woman aged 18 to 35 with Graves' ophthalmopathy. The rearrangement joins TRBV6-2 or TRBV6-3 to TRBJ2-7; 10 bases align to TRBD2. The sequenced material came from blood. The chain's CDR3 is CASSYSGLAGGSRNEQYF. In DNA, the CDR3 is TGTGCCAGCAGTTACTCCGGCTTAGCGGGAGGTTCGAGGAACGAGCAGTACTTC.